The next 4 T cell receptor beta chains were all read from a single sample in a study of shared clonotypes between healthy human individuals. Clones were read by immunoSEQ multiplex PCR, and TCRdb kept only the in-frame ones, dropping some. The profile shows over 850,000 clones, approximately 78% of them singletons. Sequenced material: memory CD4+ T cells from PBMCs. Indicated subset: CD45RA-negative fraction. All receptors come from a man between 18 and 35 years old in good health. Some clones in this sample may be carry-over from other donors' samples.

This clone was recorded a few times. The chain couples TRBV6-5 to TRBJ1-1; no firm D call. The germline gives CDR1 MNHEY, CDR2 SVGAGI. The V gene lost 2 bases and the J gene lost 0 bases, with 4 bases spanning the gap. This CDR3 comprises 13 residues. CDR3 amino acids: CASSYKVNTEAFF. The CDR3 DNA follows: TGTGCCAGCAGTTACAAGGTGAACACTGAAGCTTTCTTT.

This chain joins TRBV11-2 and TRBJ2-1; D unclear. The CDR3 has 13 residues. V dropped 0 bases and J dropped 7 bases, with 7 bases sitting between them. CDR1 is SGHAT, CDR2 FQNNGV, per germline. CDR3 residues: CASSLDGRNEQFF. The CDR3 DNA reads TGTGCCAGCAGCTTAGATGGTAGGAATGAGCAGTTCTTC.

This clone was seen once. V and J are TRBV28 and TRBJ2-7; D remains unclear. From germline, CDR1 is MDHEN and CDR2 SYDVKM. The length of the CDR3 is 15 residues. The ends were cut back, 1 base at V and 3 bases at J, with 13 bases in the middle. CDR3 protein: CASSLFSLFGYEQYF. The CDR3, as DNA: TGTGCCAGCAGTTTATTCTCCTTATTTGGCTACGAGCAGTACTTC. Together with reference TRBV28 and TRBJ2-7, the CDR3 gives the full variable domain: DVKVTQSSRYLVKRTGEKVFLECVQDMDHENMFWYRQDPGLGLRLIYFSYDVKMKEKGDIPEGYSVSREKKERFSLILESASTNQTSMYLCASSLFSLFGYEQYFGPGTRLTVT.

As to this clone: One end of the junction does not line up with germline, which may come from a read error. The CDR3 DNA reads as TGTGCCAGCAACTTAGCGTCGGGACCTCAAGAGACCCAGTACTTC. It is translated as CASNLASGPQETQYF. This rearrangement joins TRBV7-2 to TRBJ2-5; D assignment may be TRBD1 or TRBD2 (5 bases each). CDR3 length: 15 amino acids. Germline loops: CDR1 SGHTA, CDR2 FQGNSA.